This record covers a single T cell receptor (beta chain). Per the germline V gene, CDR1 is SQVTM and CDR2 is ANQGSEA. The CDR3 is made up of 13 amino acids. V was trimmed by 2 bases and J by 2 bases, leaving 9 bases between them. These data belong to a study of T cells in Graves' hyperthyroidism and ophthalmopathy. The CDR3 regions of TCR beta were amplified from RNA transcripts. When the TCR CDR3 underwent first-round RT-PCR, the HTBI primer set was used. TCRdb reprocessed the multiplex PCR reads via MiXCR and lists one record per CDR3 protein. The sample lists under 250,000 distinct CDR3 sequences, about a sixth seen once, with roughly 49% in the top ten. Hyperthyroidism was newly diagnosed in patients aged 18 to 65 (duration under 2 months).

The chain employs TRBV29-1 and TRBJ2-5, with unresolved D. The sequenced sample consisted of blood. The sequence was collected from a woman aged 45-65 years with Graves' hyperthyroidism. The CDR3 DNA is TGCAGCGTTGAAAGTAGTCCACAAGAGACCCAGTACTTC. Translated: CSVESSPQETQYF. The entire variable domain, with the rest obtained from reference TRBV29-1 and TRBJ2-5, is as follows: SAVISQKPSRDICQRGTSLTIQCQVDSQVTMMFWYRQQPGQSLTLIATANQGSEATYESGFVIDKFPISRPNLTFSTLTVSNMSPEDSSIYLCSVESSPQETQYFGPGTRLLVL.